One sample yielded the 21 T cell receptor beta chains listed below, sequenced in a study of blood T cells in healthy people across ages. A second PCR of roughly 7 to 11 cycles used a sample-barcoded 5' primer and a J-beta primer mix. TCRdb re-analysed the 5' RACE reads in MiXCR, keeping a single row per CDR3 protein. The profile shows over a million distinct CDR3 sequences, around 40% of them singletons. What was sequenced was blood. These receptors were obtained from a woman between 18 and 29 years old in good health.

The CDR3 is CASSQVLGRGDIQYF. For the CDR3, the DNA is TGCGCCAGCAGCCAAGTGTTGGGCAGGGGAGACATTCAGTACTTC. This chain joins TRBV4-1 and TRBJ2-4, with D maybe TRBD1 (6 bases). Trimming took off 1 base at V and 8 bases at J, with 15 bases between the two ends. Germline CDR1 MGHRA, CDR2 YSYEKL. This CDR3 is built from 15 residues.

This clonotype was detected only a few times. The chain couples TRBV30 to TRBJ1-4; perhaps TRBD1 as D (5 bases). This CDR3 contains 14 residues. Between the trimmed V and J ends, which lost 2 bases and 8 bases, there was a span of 15 bases. The germline V gene encodes CDR1 GTSNPN and CDR2 SVGIG (reference sequence). The CDR3 region is CAWSRGGAEEKLFF. The CDR3 bases are TGTGCCTGGAGTAGGGGAGGTGCCGAGGAAAAACTGTTTTTT.

The chain couples TRBV2 to TRBJ1-1; TRBD1 matches 7 bases. With 2 bases clipped from V and 1 base from J, the junction kept 7 bases outside the gene matches. The CDR3 is made up of 16 amino acids. In germline, CDR1 is SNHLY, CDR2 FYNNEI. This CDR3 reads CASSETQGGRNTEAFF. For the CDR3, the DNA is TGTGCCAGCAGTGAAACTCAGGGGGGAAGGAACACTGAAGCTTTCTTT.

The genes are TRBV7-2 and TRBJ2-1; TRBD1 aligns across 12 bases. After removal of 6 bases from V and 8 bases from J, the junction contained 8 bases not matched to a gene. From germline, CDR1 is SGHTA and CDR2 FQGNSA. CDR3 length: 15 residues. Written as DNA, the CDR3 is TGTGCCAGCAGGTCTCCGGGACAGGGGGCTGATGAGCAGTTCTTC. Its protein product is CASRSPGQGADEQFF.

This clonotype was detected a few times. This chain links TRBV20-1 with TRBJ2-5, with 9 bases fitting TRBD1. The DNA end lines up better with TRBJ2-7; the J call may be wrong. CDR1 is DFQATT, CDR2 SNEGSKA, per germline (reference sequence). The length of the CDR3 is 13 residues. The CDR3: CSAWTGDTYEQYF. The CDR3 coding sequence is TGCAGTGCCTGGACAGGGGATACCTACGAGCAGTACTTC.

This clonotype was observed a single time. The chain employs TRBV4-3 and TRBJ2-1; TRBD1 matches at 9 bases. J lost 3 bases, V lost 0 bases, and 3 bases had no gene match. The CDR3 sequence is 16 residues long. Germline values: CDR1 LGHNA, CDR2 YSLEER. The CDR3 loop reads CASSQDRQGVYNEQFF. In DNA, the CDR3 is TGCGCCAGCAGCCAAGACCGACAGGGGGTCTACAATGAGCAGTTCTTC.

This sequence joins TRBV4-1 and TRBJ2-5, with TRBD2 matching over 11 bases. The junction had 6 bases not matched to a gene; V was cut back by 1 base and J by 5 bases. The germline CDR1 and CDR2 sequences are MGHRA and YSYEKL. CDR3 length: 16 amino acids. CDR3 sequence: CASSQGLAGYEETQYF. The DNA of the CDR3 is TGCGCCAGCAGCCAAGGACTAGCGGGGTATGAGGAGACCCAGTACTTC.

This rearrangement joins TRBV30 to TRBJ2-5; D gene uncertain. The J call is doubtful: the DNA matches TRBJ2-7 better. The CDR3 contains 14 residues. Germline lookup yields CDR1 GTSNPN and CDR2 SVGIG (reference sequence). CDR3 loop: CAWSGVIYTYEQYF. The DNA for the CDR3 is TGTGCCTGGAGTGGGGTAATATATACCTACGAGCAGTACTTC.

Comment on this clonotype: Since a much larger clone is just one base distant, this may be a read error. The chain is built from TRBV12-3 or TRBV12-4 and TRBJ1-5; D is ambiguous. The CDR3 runs to 13 residues. This CDR3 reads CARSSNSNQPQHF. In DNA, the CDR3 is TGTGCCAGAAGTTCAAATAGCAATCAGCCCCAGCATTTT.

The chain joins TRBV7-2 to TRBJ1-4; D unclear. V lost 5 bases and J 8 bases, leaving 15 bases between the germline ends. Germline loops: CDR1 SGHTA, CDR2 FQGNSA. The CDR3 runs 14 residues. CDR3 sequence: CASSASDPQEKLFF. In DNA form, the CDR3 reads TGTGCCAGCAGCGCCTCGGACCCCCAAGAAAAACTGTTTTTT. Variable domain in full (rest from reference TRBV7-2 and TRBJ1-4): GAGVSQSPSNKVTEKGKDVELRCDPISGHTALYWYRQSLGQGLEFLIYFQGNSAPDKSGLPSDRFSAERTGGSVSTLTIQRTQQEDSAVYLCASSASDPQEKLFFGSGTQLSVL.

The chain combines TRBV5-1 with TRBJ2-7; D ambiguous. V was cut by 0 bases and J by 7 bases, with 14 bases left in between. Germline assignment: CDR1 SGHRS and CDR2 YFSETQ. CDR3 length equals 14 residues. CDR3 DNA: TGCGCCAGCAGCTTGGCCTATGCGTTCCATGAGCAGTACTTC. Its translation: CASSLAYAFHEQYF.

V is TRBV5-1 and J is TRBJ2-2, with a weak D call TRBD1 (5 bases). This CDR3 region has 16 residues. The V and J ends lost 1 base and 1 base respectively, with 11 bases between them. CDR1 is SGHRS, CDR2 YFSETQ, per germline. The CDR3 coding sequence is TGCGCCAGCAGCTTGTCGGCAGGGTGGAACACCGGGGAGCTGTTTTTT. This translates into CASSLSAGWNTGELFF.

This clonotype was counted a few times. This chain connects TRBV20-1 to TRBJ2-1, with unresolved D. The germline V gene has CDR1 DFQATT and CDR2 SNEGSKA (reference sequence). With 0 bases removed from V and 5 bases from J, the gap between germline ends came to 11 bases. This CDR3 region has 14 residues. The DNA for the CDR3 is TGCAGTGCTAGAGATTCACGTGGAGACAATGAGCAGTTCTTC. It translates to CSARDSRGDNEQFF.

This chain connects TRBV21-1 to TRBJ1-4. TRBV21-1 is labeled a pseudogene. The CDR3 length is 12 residues. The CDR3 nucleotides are TGTGCCAGCAGCTTATCCGGACTGGAACTGTTTTTT. Protein: CASSLSGLELFF.

This clonotype was detected only once. One junction end does not reproduce the germline sequence, and a read error may be involved. This rearrangement joins TRBV5-1 to TRBJ2-1; TRBD1 is a possible D gene (5 bases). This CDR3 has 15 amino acids. The V gene's germline CDR1 is SGHRS and CDR2 YFSETQ. The CDR3 region has the DNA TGCGCCAGCCGTGCCTGGCAGCGTACGGACAATGAGCGGTTCTTC. Amino acids: CASRAWQRTDNERFF.

J is TRBJ2-5 and V is TRBV7-2; D is possibly TRBD1 or TRBD2 (6 bases each). The CDR3 is made up of 16 amino acids. In germline, CDR1 is SGHTA, CDR2 FQGNSA. Trimming took 1 base from V and 11 from J, leaving 23 bases between them. CDR3 nucleotides: TGTGCCAGCAGCTTAGGTGGACAGCGGGCTTACAATGAGCAGTACTTC. The encoded protein is CASSLGGQRAYNEQYF.

A remark on this clonotype: Mismatch with germline at one junction end may stem from a read error. The CDR3 DNA sequence: TGCAGTGCCAGAGCCAGGGTCTCCTACGAGCAGTACTTC. Its protein product is CSARARVSYEQYF. The rearrangement uses TRBV20-1 and TRBJ2-7, with D tentatively TRBD1 (5 bases). The germline V gene encodes CDR1 DFQATT and CDR2 SNEGSKA (reference sequence). CDR3 length: 13 residues.

The J gene is TRBJ2-1, the V gene TRBV27; D perhaps matches TRBD2 (7 bases). Trimming removed 3 bases from V and 10 bases from J, with 16 bases in between. Germline V gene lookup returns CDR1 MNHEY and CDR2 SMNVEV (reference sequence). There are 14 residues in the CDR3. In DNA, the CDR3 is TGTGCCAGCAGTTTTAATGGGGGGGGCTACGAGCAGTTCTTC. Translating gives CASSFNGGGYEQFF.

This chain connects TRBV4-3 to TRBJ1-2; tentatively, D is TRBD1 (5 bases). V gave up 0 bases and J gave up 3 bases, with 11 bases separating them. CDR3 length: 15 amino acids. The germline V gene has CDR1 LGHNA and CDR2 YSLEER. As DNA, the CDR3 is TGCGCCAGCAGCCAAGATAGGGGCAGTTACTATGGCTACACCTTC. It is translated as CASSQDRGSYYGYTF.

The gene calls are TRBV20-1 and TRBJ2-3; TRBD2 matches 8 bases. The CDR3 is 16 amino acids. J was trimmed by 4 bases and V by 4 bases; bases with no gene match: 13. Germline CDR1 DFQATT, CDR2 SNEGSKA (reference sequence). CDR3 amino acids: CSATVEGLGNADTQYF. The CDR3 DNA is TGCAGTGCTACAGTTGAGGGACTAGGAAACGCAGATACGCAGTATTTT.

CDR3 in amino acids: CASRQGHSYNEQFF. CDR3 sequence (DNA): TGTGCCAGCAGACAGGGGCACTCCTACAATGAGCAGTTCTTC. V gene TRBV7-9 combines with J gene TRBJ2-1; the match to TRBD1 covers 7 bases. CDR1 and CDR2 from the germline V gene are SEHNR and FQNEAQ (reference sequence). The CDR3 runs to 14 residues. V lost 6 bases, J lost 0 bases, and 2 bases stayed unmatched.